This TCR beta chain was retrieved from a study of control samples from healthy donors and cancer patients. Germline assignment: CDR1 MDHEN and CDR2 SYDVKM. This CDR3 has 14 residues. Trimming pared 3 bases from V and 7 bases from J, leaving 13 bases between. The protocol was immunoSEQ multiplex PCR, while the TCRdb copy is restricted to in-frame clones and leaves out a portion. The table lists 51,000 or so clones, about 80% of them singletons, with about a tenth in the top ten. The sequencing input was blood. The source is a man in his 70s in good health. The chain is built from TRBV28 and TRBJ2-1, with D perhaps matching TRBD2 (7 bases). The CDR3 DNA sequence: TGTGCCAGCAGTTTTATCGAGGGGGGGAATGAGCAGTTCTTC. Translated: CASSFIEGGNEQFF.